This T cell receptor beta chain was identified in a study of blood T cell repertoires in COVID-19. The germline gives CDR1 MNHEY, CDR2 SMNVEV (reference sequence). Unmatched junction bases numbered 2, after V lost 3 bases and J lost 4 bases. CDR3 length: 13 residues. The data were produced by immunoSEQ multiplex PCR, yet TCRdb's version contains in-frame clones alone and is incomplete. The sample contains 250,000 to 400,000 clones, over 85% of which appear only once. The cohort comprised adults aged 18 to 89 years residing in under 30 US areas. Recovered status applied to Cohort 3 donors who had two consecutive negative PCRs. It also applied to those with clearance or with symptom resolution.

V gene TRBV27 combines with J gene TRBJ1-2, with TRBD1 matching 7 bases. The clonotype originates from a man between 60 and 75 years old who had recovered from COVID-19. The sample was PBMCs or T cells enriched from blood (not recorded which). The DNA of the CDR3 is TGTGCCAGCAGTTTTGAGGGGGCCTATGGCTACACCTTC. Encoded protein: CASSFEGAYGYTF.